Below, 10 T cell receptor beta chains from the same sample are listed, as sequenced in a study of low-dose radiotherapy and immunotherapy resistance in tumors. The time point: before trial treatment. Alpha and beta chains were covered, as first-strand cDNA relied on TRAV- and TRBV-specific primers. A roughly 21-cycle PCR with a constant-region primer and V-primer adapter amplified TCRs. TCRdb re-called the reads with MiXCR, one entry per CDR3 protein. The sample shows under 90,000 distinct CDR3 sequences, 15% to 20% of them seen only once. Source: PBMCs, taken before treatment. Every receptor here comes from a male donor with prostate cancer.

This clonotype was found many times. The CDR3 DNA reads TGTGCCAGCAGTTTACCAGGGCTTAAAGGGACAGATACGCAGTATTTT. This gives the protein CASSLPGLKGTDTQYF. The chain has TRBV7-9 and TRBJ2-3; maybe TRBD1 (5 bases). Looked up from germline, CDR1 is SEHNR and CDR2 is FQNEAQ (reference sequence). CDR3 length: 16 residues. V was clipped by 6 bases and J by 3 bases, with 19 bases between them. The variable domain in full, completed from reference TRBV7-9 and TRBJ2-3, reads DTGVSQNPRHKITKRGQNVTFRCDPISEHNRLYWYRQTLGQGPEFLTYFQNEAQLEKSRLLSDRFSAERPKGSFSTLEIQRTEQGDSAMYLCASSLPGLKGTDTQYFGPGTRLTVL.

The sample holds many counts of this clonotype. The rearrangement links TRBV6-1 to TRBJ1-5, with no clear D. Germline loops: CDR1 MNHNS, CDR2 SASEGT. The CDR3 length is 12 residues. Trimming stripped 5 bases from V and 9 bases from J, with 11 bases between. This CDR3 is CASSRRERPQHF. As DNA, the CDR3 is TGTGCCAGCAGTCGTCGGGAGCGGCCCCAGCATTTT.

This clonotype has a count of ten or more. J is TRBJ2-1 and V is TRBV14, with 15 positions matching TRBD2. CDR3 size: 16 residues. The junction had 7 bases not matched to a gene; V was cut back by 3 bases and J by 10 bases. The V gene's germline CDR1 is SGHDN and CDR2 FVKESK. The CDR3 nucleotides are TGTGCCAGCAGCCATCGAGGGGGACTAGCGGGAGGCGAGCAGTTCTTC. This encodes CASSHRGGLAGGEQFF.

In its sample, this clonotype was seen a few times. V and J are TRBV5-1 and TRBJ2-2; D is possibly TRBD1 (6 bases). The V gene's germline CDR1 is SGHRS and CDR2 YFSETQ. The CDR3 is made up of 15 amino acids. V was shortened by 7 bases and J by 0 bases, with 13 bases between the two germline ends. Written as DNA, the CDR3 is TGCGCCAGCGATCCGACAGGAGCGAACACCGGGGAGCTGTTTTTT. Its translation: CASDPTGANTGELFF.

V gene TRBV6-8 combines with J gene TRBJ1-1; D gene uncertain. The germline V and J ends were trimmed by 4 bases and 3 bases, with 9 bases remaining between them. The CDR3 extends over 13 amino acids. Germline CDR1 reads MNHGY; CDR2 reads SAAAGT. The CDR3 nucleotides read TGTGCCAGCAGTTTGTCCGGGGACACTGAAGCTTTCTTT. It codes for CASSLSGDTEAFF.

This clonotype showed up many times. The gene calls are TRBV5-4 and TRBJ1-5; D remains unclear. Trimming cost V 0 bases and J 5 bases, with 9 bases left between them. This CDR3 spans 14 amino acids. The germline V gene has CDR1 SGHNT and CDR2 YYREEE (reference sequence). CDR3 loop: CASSLDPEDQPQHF. The CDR3 region has the DNA TGTGCCAGCAGCTTGGATCCAGAAGATCAGCCCCAGCATTTT.

The rearrangement uses TRBV5-1 and TRBJ2-3, with D perhaps matching TRBD2 (7 bases). This CDR3 region has 16 residues. V lost 6 bases to trimming and J lost 2 bases, with 19 bases between them. CDR1 is SGHRS, CDR2 YFSETQ, per germline. The CDR3 DNA follows: TGCGCCAGCACCTCGGGGGCTAGCGGTCCCACAGATACGCAGTATTTT. Translated, it gives CASTSGASGPTDTQYF.

This clonotype was detected ten times or more. The rearrangement joins TRBV4-1 to TRBJ2-7; a weak D match, TRBD1 (5 bases). The CDR3 spans 16 residues. In germline, CDR1 is MGHRA, CDR2 YSYEKL. Trimming cost V 2 bases and J 0 bases, with 14 bases left between them. The CDR3 protein is CASSQPDSRSSYEQYF. The CDR3 nucleotides read TGCGCCAGCAGCCAACCTGACAGTAGAAGCTCCTACGAGCAGTACTTC.

As for this clonotype: No conserved phenylalanine or tryptophan is present at the end of the CDR3, so a read error is the likely explanation. V gene TRBV2 combines with J gene TRBJ1-2; no clear D gene. Germline V gene sequence: CDR1 SNHLY, CDR2 FYNNEI. Deletions cut 2 bases from V and 1 base from J, with 11 bases between. CDR3 length equals 15 residues. CDR3 residues: CASSETLGRNYGYTI. For the CDR3, the DNA is TGTGCCAGCAGTGAAACGCTGGGCCGTAACTATGGCTACACCATC.

In this sample, this clonotype turned up many times. V usage is TRBV4-1 and J usage is TRBJ1-2; D gene uncertain. The CDR3 spans 15 residues. Germline CDR1 MGHRA, CDR2 YSYEKL. V lost 0 bases to trimming and J lost 6 bases, with 14 bases between them. The CDR3 loop is CASSQDWGGSNGYTF. Here the CDR3 DNA reads TGCGCCAGCAGCCAAGATTGGGGAGGCTCCAATGGCTACACCTTC.